A selection of T cell receptor beta chains follows, all from one sample in a study of T-cell memory formation after mild COVID-19. TCRdb fed the 5' RACE reads into MiXCR, producing one record per CDR3 protein. The sample records roughly 130,000 distinct CDR3 sequences, 15% to 20% being singletons. The sample comprised PBMCs or a T cell subset sorted from them (not recorded which). The receptors were sampled from an adult woman who had mild COVID-19 (a few samples of this study predate the infection). Cell type and time point are not known. Both conserved end residues are part of each CDR3.

V gene: TRBV29-1
J gene: TRBJ1-2
CDR3 protein: CSVEYGYTF

V gene: TRBV19
J gene: TRBJ1-4
CDR3 protein: CASRMGGELFF

V gene: TRBV12-3/TRBV12-4
J gene: TRBJ2-5
CDR3 protein: CASSLSLSLGETQYF

V gene: TRBV15
J gene: TRBJ2-5
CDR3 protein: CATSRRRLGTRETQYF

V gene: TRBV12-3/TRBV12-4
J gene: TRBJ2-7
CDR3 protein: CASSFRAYHYEQYF

V gene: TRBV7-6
J gene: TRBJ2-5
CDR3 protein: CASSPSGTSVQETQYF

V gene: TRBV27
J gene: TRBJ2-7
CDR3 protein: CASKEGHTYEQYF

V gene: TRBV5-1
J gene: TRBJ2-2
CDR3 protein: CASSVDGPRVTGELFF

V gene: TRBV15
J gene: TRBJ2-5
CDR3 protein: CATSRVEVGSRQETQYF

V gene: TRBV14
J gene: TRBJ2-3
CDR3 protein: CASSHVAGLVTDTQYF

V gene: TRBV12-3/TRBV12-4
J gene: TRBJ2-3
CDR3 protein: CASSLPGQGVTDTQYF

V gene: TRBV6-5
J gene: TRBJ2-7
CDR3 protein: CASSYLDRGKEQYF

V gene: TRBV4-1
J gene: TRBJ2-7
CDR3 protein: CASSRGGTGDYEQYF

V gene: TRBV7-6
J gene: TRBJ2-7
CDR3 protein: CASSLAWDEQYF

V gene: TRBV19
J gene: TRBJ1-5
CDR3 protein: CASSRGQAQPQHF

V gene: TRBV7-2
J gene: TRBJ1-1
CDR3 protein: CASSSPPGTEAFF

V gene: TRBV7-2
J gene: TRBJ2-3
CDR3 protein: CASSLGSVRGDTQYF

V gene: TRBV5-1
J gene: TRBJ1-1
CDR3 protein: CASSPMPGQGISTEAFF

V gene: TRBV3-1
J gene: TRBJ2-2
CDR3 protein: CASSGAGLTAGEMFF

V gene: TRBV5-1
J gene: TRBJ2-1
CDR3 protein: CASSEGQGVQFF

V gene: TRBV29-1
J gene: TRBJ1-2
CDR3 protein: CSVDLQGAVNGYTF

V gene: TRBV4-1
J gene: TRBJ1-1
CDR3 protein: CASSLEGVVNTEAFF

V gene: TRBV7-9
J gene: TRBJ1-1
CDR3 protein: CASIRGLNTEAFF

V gene: TRBV20-1
J gene: TRBJ1-2
CDR3 protein: CSASQGARYGYTF

V gene: TRBV24-1
J gene: TRBJ2-3
CDR3 protein: CATSARATDTQYF

V gene: TRBV5-6
J gene: TRBJ1-1
CDR3 protein: CASSWGDGTAEAFF

V gene: TRBV6-5
J gene: TRBJ2-3
CDR3 protein: CASSLDRGSGRGTQYF

V gene: TRBV7-6
J gene: TRBJ2-7
CDR3 protein: CASSLVPGDYEQYF

V gene: TRBV27
J gene: TRBJ2-5
CDR3 protein: CASSLTGWGTQYF

V gene: TRBV24-1
J gene: TRBJ2-1
CDR3 protein: CATSGTGYNEQFF

V gene: TRBV6-1
J gene: TRBJ2-6
CDR3 protein: CASRRGGSAANVLTF

V gene: TRBV30
J gene: TRBJ2-3
CDR3 protein: CAWSDFFTDTQYF

V gene: TRBV12-3/TRBV12-4
J gene: TRBJ2-3
CDR3 protein: CASSRLRTDTQYF

V gene: TRBV29-1
J gene: TRBJ2-2
CDR3 protein: CSGGGNTGELFF

V gene: TRBV7-9
J gene: TRBJ1-2
CDR3 protein: CASSLAGGDYGYTF

V gene: TRBV5-4
J gene: TRBJ2-7
CDR3 protein: CASSRPDRGAAEQYF

V gene: TRBV6-2/TRBV6-3
J gene: TRBJ2-2
CDR3 protein: CASSYSGNTGELFF

V gene: TRBV7-2
J gene: TRBJ2-1
CDR3 protein: CASSLTWVGEQFF

V gene: TRBV19
J gene: TRBJ2-5
CDR3 protein: CASSIYSGAGGETQYF

V gene: TRBV5-4
J gene: TRBJ2-3
CDR3 protein: CASSAGPSESTDTQYF

V gene: TRBV9
J gene: TRBJ2-3
CDR3 protein: CASSVYVGNTDTQYF

V gene: TRBV6-6
J gene: TRBJ2-1
CDR3 protein: CASSLPGLAGSNEQFF

V gene: TRBV7-3
J gene: TRBJ2-5
CDR3 protein: CASSSRGLAGSQETQYF

V gene: TRBV20-1
J gene: TRBJ2-1
CDR3 protein: CSARDASGLAGGSSYNEQFF

V gene: TRBV7-9
J gene: TRBJ2-7
CDR3 protein: CASSLWAREQYF